Listed here are 29 T cell receptor beta chains from one sample, sequenced in a study of a mutant IDH1 vaccine in newly diagnosed glioma. Measured with immunoSEQ multiplex PCR; TCRdb has only the in-frame clones, and not every one. The data show 30,000 to 35,000 clones, over 85% seen once. The time point was: week 47, end of study. Alongside topical imiquimod, each dose of vaccine comprised 300 ug of mutant IDH1 20-mer peptide. For these TCRs, the target antigens are not known. The material was PBMCs, obtained from a glioma patient whose treatment included an IDH1 peptide vaccine. The receptors were sampled from a man aged 40-49 years with glioma.

This sequence joins TRBV5-1 and TRBJ2-2, with D perhaps matching TRBD1 or TRBD2 (6 bases each). The CDR3 contains 16 residues. V was shortened by 0 bases and J by 0 bases, with 9 bases between the two germline ends. Germline lookup yields CDR1 SGHRS and CDR2 YFSETQ. CDR3 region: CASSLVGGANTGELFF. The CDR3 DNA reads as TGCGCCAGCAGCTTGGTGGGGGGCGCGAACACCGGGGAGCTGTTTTTT.

The chain uses TRBV5-1 and TRBJ1-1; TRBD1 is a possible D gene (5 bases). Per germline, CDR1 SGHRS and CDR2 YFSETQ. V lost 3 bases and J 5 bases, leaving 17 bases between the germline ends. The CDR3 covers 15 residues. This chain's CDR3 is CASSSDGRAGTEAFF. The CDR3 bases are TGCGCCAGCAGCTCGGATGGCAGGGCTGGTACTGAAGCTTTCTTT.

The chain combines TRBV6-6 with TRBJ2-5, with TRBD2 matching over 10 bases. Unmatched junction bases numbered 11, after V lost 5 bases and J lost 5 bases. CDR1 and CDR2 (germline): MNHNY, SVGAGI (reference sequence). The CDR3 extends over 16 amino acids. CDR3 sequence: CASSLAGASIFETQYF. DNA for the CDR3: TGTGCCAGCAGTCTAGCGGGAGCTTCCATTTTCGAGACCCAGTACTTC.

Note on this clone: Relative to the germline gene, one junction end is altered; a read error may explain this. The chain carries TRBV7-7 and TRBJ2-7; 12 positions match TRBD2. Germline assignment: CDR1 SSHAT and CDR2 FNYEAQ (reference sequence). The CDR3 sequence is 15 residues long. CDR3: CASSDGLAGLGEQYF. The CDR3 bases are TGTGCTAGCAGCGACGGACTAGCGGGACTCGGCGAGCAGTACTTC.

A single count supports this clone. V is TRBV11-2 and J is TRBJ1-2, with D possibly matching TRBD1 (5 bases). In germline, CDR1 is SGHAT, CDR2 FQNNGV. The CDR3 has 19 amino acids. The V and J ends lost 0 bases and 4 bases respectively, with 24 bases between them. The CDR3 loop is CASSLDPPSSGGIGYGYTF. CDR3 bases: TGTGCCAGCAGCTTAGACCCCCCCTCATCCGGGGGGATTGGCTATGGCTACACCTTC. The entire variable domain, with the rest obtained from reference TRBV11-2 and TRBJ1-2, is as follows: EAGVAQSPRYKIIEKRQSVAFWCNPISGHATLYWYQQILGQGPKLLIQFQNNGVVDDSQLPKDRFSAERLKGVDSTLKIQPAKLEDSAVYLCASSLDPPSSGGIGYGYTFGSGTRLTVV.

The rearrangement joins TRBV5-4 to TRBJ1-1; D not certain. V dropped 2 bases and J dropped 6 bases, with 14 bases sitting between them. The CDR3 has 14 amino acids. CDR1 SGHNT and CDR2 YYREEE come from the germline V gene (reference sequence). This CDR3 is CASSFNPSPAEAFF. The CDR3 bases are TGTGCCAGCAGCTTTAACCCGAGTCCCGCTGAAGCTTTCTTT.

This chain links TRBV6-1 with TRBJ2-2; tentatively, D is TRBD2 (6 bases). Germline CDR1 is MNHNS and CDR2 is SASEGT. The CDR3 loop spans 13 amino acids. V lost 4 bases to trimming and J lost 3 bases, with 6 bases between them. The CDR3 nucleotides read TGTGCCAGCAGTGCTAGCGACACCGGGGAGCTGTTTTTT. Amino acid sequence: CASSASDTGELFF.

The rearrangement joins TRBV19 to TRBJ2-7; tentatively, D is TRBD1 or TRBD2 (6 bases each). Looked up from germline, CDR1 is LNHDA and CDR2 is SQIVND (reference sequence). The CDR3 spans 12 residues. V shed 7 bases and J shed 6 bases, with 13 bases lying between them. The CDR3 sequence is CASKGGAGEQYF. Here the CDR3 DNA reads TGTGCCAGTAAGGGGGGTGCCGGCGAGCAGTACTTC.

The chain carries TRBV11-2 and TRBJ2-3, with 7 bases lining up with TRBD2. The germline V gene encodes CDR1 SGHAT and CDR2 FQNNGV. V was clipped by 4 bases and J by 3 bases; unmatched bases: 7. This CDR3 region has 15 residues. CDR3 DNA sequence: TGTGCCAGCAGCTCGAATGGACTAGTTACAGATACGCAGTATTTT. Amino acids: CASSSNGLVTDTQYF.

This clone came up a few times. The chain is built from TRBV19 and TRBJ1-1, with TRBD1 matching 7 bases. Germline lookup yields CDR1 LNHDA and CDR2 SQIVND (reference sequence). The length of the CDR3 is 15 residues. V was pared by 4 bases and J by 3 bases, with 8 bases of the junction left unmatched. Written as DNA, the CDR3 is TGTGCCAGTAGTACACGACAGGGAGGGGACACTGAAGCTTTCTTT. It is translated as CASSTRQGGDTEAFF.

The CDR3: CASSVLGTATDTQYF. The CDR3 region has the DNA TGTGCCAGCAGCGTACTCGGGACTGCTACAGATACGCAGTATTTT. The rearrangement uses TRBV13 and TRBJ2-3; tentative D call: TRBD2 (6 bases). This CDR3 comprises 15 residues. The germline CDR1 and CDR2 sequences are PRHDT and FYEKMQ (reference sequence). V gave up 5 bases and J gave up 3 bases, with 15 bases separating them. The full variable domain, completed using reference TRBV13 and TRBJ2-3, is AAGVIQSPRHLIKEKRETATLKCYPIPRHDTVYWYQQGPGQDPQFLISFYEKMQSDKGSIPDRFSAQQFSDYHSELNMSSLELGDSALYFCASSVLGTATDTQYFGPGTRLTVL.

The chain is built from TRBV5-6 and TRBJ1-1; D call uncertain. The CDR3 covers 13 residues. The ends were cut back, 2 bases at V and 8 bases at J, with 13 bases in the middle. CDR1 SGHDT and CDR2 YYEEEE come from the germline V gene. CDR3 coding DNA: TGTGCCAGCAGCTTTGACATCTTCGGGGAAGCTTTCTTT. Translated, it gives CASSFDIFGEAFF.

The V gene is TRBV6-5, the J gene TRBJ1-2, with D unresolved. V lost 0 bases and J lost 4, with 6 bases in between. CDR3 length: 13 residues. CDR1 and CDR2 from the germline V gene are MNHEY and SVGAGI. CDR3 sequence (DNA): TGTGCCAGCAGTTACTCGGGGAGCTATGGCTACACCTTC. Its protein product is CASSYSGSYGYTF.

The rearrangement uses TRBV6-1 and TRBJ2-1; possibly TRBD2 for D (6 bases). CDR3 size: 15 residues. Trimming removed 1 base from V and 0 bases from J, with 7 bases in between. Germline loops: CDR1 MNHNS, CDR2 SASEGT. CDR3 DNA: TGTGCCAGCAGTGAAGAAGCGGGCTCCTACAATGAGCAGTTCTTC. Amino acids: CASSEEAGSYNEQFF.

The rearrangement joins TRBV7-2 to TRBJ1-2; possibly TRBD1 for D (6 bases). With 5 bases removed from V and 7 bases from J, the gap between germline ends came to 17 bases. The germline V gene has CDR1 SGHTA and CDR2 FQGNSA. This CDR3 has 14 amino acids. The chain's CDR3 is CASSRETGRGGYTF. The CDR3 DNA reads TGTGCCAGCAGCCGAGAAACAGGGCGAGGTGGCTACACCTTC.

The genes are TRBV7-9 and TRBJ2-2; D unresolved. The germline V gene has CDR1 SEHNR and CDR2 FQNEAQ (reference sequence). The CDR3 has 16 amino acids. The V and J ends lost 5 bases and 0 bases respectively, with 13 bases between them. CDR3 coding DNA: TGTGCCAGCAGCCACCCCGGGCATCCGAACACCGGGGAGCTGTTTTTT. It is translated as CASSHPGHPNTGELFF.

V gene TRBV5-1 combines with J gene TRBJ1-2; the match to TRBD1 covers 7 bases. The CDR3 sequence is 15 residues long. The trim removed 0 bases at V and 4 bases at J, leaving 6 bases unmatched. From germline, CDR1 is SGHRS and CDR2 YFSETQ. CDR3 coding DNA: TGCGCCAGCAGCTTGGGAGGGGGCAGCGGCTATGGCTACACCTTC. Protein sequence: CASSLGGGSGYGYTF.

The rearrangement links TRBV5-6 to TRBJ2-7; TRBD1 is a possible D gene (6 bases). The germline V gene encodes CDR1 SGHDT and CDR2 YYEEEE. CDR3 length equals 13 residues. Trimming cost V 5 bases and J 5 bases, with 14 bases left between them. In DNA, the CDR3 is TGTGCCAGCAGTTTTACAGGGTTTCACGAGCAGTACGTC. This codes for CASSFTGFHEQYV.

Details on this clone: One end of the junction fails to match germline, which may point to a read error. The V gene is TRBV6-1, the J gene TRBJ1-3, with 9 bases lining up with TRBD1. The germline V gene has CDR1 MNHNS and CDR2 SASEGT. CDR3 length: 16 amino acids. CDR3 nucleotides: TGTGCCAGCAGGGAAGGGGGGGGACAGGGTAGAAACACCATATATTTT. Translation: CASREGGGQGRNTIYF.

In this sample, this clone turned up a few times. The rearrangement links TRBV19 to TRBJ2-6; a possible D gene is TRBD2 (6 bases). Germline V CDR1 and CDR2: LNHDA, SQIVND (reference sequence). There are 19 residues in the CDR3. The ends were cut back, 4 bases at V and 0 bases at J, with 19 bases in the middle. CDR3: CASSSPFGGGDSGANVLTF. The CDR3, as DNA: TGTGCCAGTAGTAGCCCGTTCGGGGGAGGCGACTCTGGGGCCAACGTCCTGACTTTC.

V is TRBV30 and J is TRBJ2-7; a weak D match, TRBD2 (6 bases). This CDR3 has 13 amino acids. Trimming took off 0 bases at V and 5 bases at J, with 11 bases between the two ends. Germline CDR1 is GTSNPN and CDR2 is SVGIG (reference sequence). CDR3 loop: CAWSVGGSNEQYV. The DNA for the CDR3 is TGTGCCTGGAGTGTAGGAGGGTCTAACGAGCAGTACGTC.

The chain couples TRBV7-8 to TRBJ1-2; tentatively, D is TRBD1 (5 bases). In germline, CDR1 is SGHVS, CDR2 FQNEAQ. The CDR3 spans 14 residues. The V gene lost 1 base and the J gene lost 4 bases, with 10 bases spanning the gap. The CDR3 nucleotides read TGTGCCAGCAGCTTAGGGGGCACACTCTATGGCTACACCTTC. The encoded protein is CASSLGGTLYGYTF. Looking up the rest from reference TRBV7-8 and TRBJ1-2 gives the full variable domain: GAGVSQSPRYKVAKRGQDVALRCDPISGHVSLFWYQQALGQGPEFLTYFQNEAQLDKSGLPSDRFFAERPEGSVSTLKIQRTQQEDSAVYLCASSLGGTLYGYTFGSGTRLTVV.

The rearrangement links TRBV25-1 to TRBJ1-4, with a weak D call TRBD1 (5 bases). The CDR3 has 15 residues. With 1 base removed from V and 1 base from J, the gap between germline ends came to 7 bases. CDR1 and CDR2 (germline): MGHDK, SYGVNS. The CDR3 spells CASSEFGGTNEKLFF. The CDR3 nucleotides are TGTGCCAGCAGTGAATTTGGGGGAACTAATGAAAAACTGTTTTTT. Supplemented by reference TRBV25-1 and TRBJ1-4, the full variable domain reads EADIYQTPRYLVIGTGKKITLECSQTMGHDKMYWYQQDPGMELHLIHYSYGVNSTEKGDLSSESTVSRIRTEHFPLTLESARPSHTSQYLCASSEFGGTNEKLFFGSGTQLSVL.

The V call is TRBV6-1, the J call TRBJ2-7; 9 bases line up with TRBD2. Germline V CDR1 and CDR2: MNHNS, SASEGT. The CDR3 has 15 amino acids. J was trimmed by 0 bases and V by 0 bases; bases with no gene match: 0. The CDR3 is CASSEASGSSYEQYV. CDR3 in DNA: TGTGCCAGCAGTGAAGCTAGCGGGAGCTCCTACGAGCAGTACGTC.

The chain is built from TRBV7-2 and TRBJ2-3; D ambiguous. Germline lookup yields CDR1 SGHTA and CDR2 FQGNSA. V shed 3 bases and J shed 2 bases, with 9 bases lying between them. The CDR3 is 14 amino acids. The CDR3 region has the DNA TGTGCCAGCAGCTTCGGCAGATACACAGATACGCAGTATTTT. Translation: CASSFGRYTDTQYF.

The CDR3, as DNA: TGTGCCACCAGCAGAGCGGGACAGGGTGCCTACGAGCAGTACTTC. Translating gives CATSRAGQGAYEQYF. The rearrangement joins TRBV15 to TRBJ2-7; 9 positions match TRBD1. Germline values: CDR1 LNHNV, CDR2 YYDKDF (reference sequence). Losses at the gene ends were 1 base for V and 2 bases for J; bases not matched to a gene: 3. The CDR3 runs to 15 residues.

This clone was observed a single time. The chain joins TRBV30 to TRBJ2-3; D may correspond to TRBD1 or TRBD2 (5 bases each). The CDR3 contains 12 residues. Trimming removed 3 bases at V and 2 bases at J, with 6 bases between. Germline loops: CDR1 GTSNPN, CDR2 SVGIG (reference sequence). The CDR3 sequence is CAWRGTTDTQYF. The CDR3 DNA is TGTGCCTGGAGGGGGACCACAGATACGCAGTATTTT.

The chain employs TRBV9 and TRBJ2-1, with unresolved D. V was cut by 0 bases and J by 9 bases, with 10 bases left in between. The germline CDR1 and CDR2 sequences are SGDLS and YYNGEE. This CDR3 comprises 13 residues. In DNA, the CDR3 is TGTGCCAGCAGCGTAGGGGCTCTTGGTGAGCAGTTCTTC. Translated, it gives CASSVGALGEQFF.

This sequence joins TRBV9 and TRBJ2-1; D gene ambiguous. CDR3 length: 16 residues. V was clipped by 0 bases and J by 2 bases, with 12 bases between them. CDR1 is SGDLS and CDR2 is YYNGEE in the germline V gene. The DNA of the CDR3 is TGTGCCAGCAGCGTAGGGGCCTATCGTGCCTACAATGAGCAGTTCTTC. The encoded protein is CASSVGAYRAYNEQFF.